This T cell receptor beta chain was sequenced in a study of blood T cell repertoires in COVID-19. Study context: From T cells, B-cell-depleted T cells, or PBMCs came the material, which was cDNA or gDNA.

The data were produced by immunoSEQ multiplex PCR, yet TCRdb's version contains in-frame clones alone and is incomplete. The repertoire holds about 230,000 clones, with 65% to 90% as singletons. Trimming left V 0 bases short and J 2 bases short, with 10 bases between. This CDR3 is built from 14 residues. Germline-derived CDR1 and CDR2 are GTSNPN and SVGIG (reference sequence). The sequencing input was peripheral blood. The receptor was isolated from a woman aged 50 to 60 with acute or convalescent COVID-19. V is TRBV30 and J is TRBJ1-2, with D maybe TRBD1 (6 bases). Here the CDR3 reads CAWSVIGTNYGYTF. The CDR3 DNA follows: TGTGCCTGGAGTGTAATAGGGACAAACTATGGCTACACCTTC.